The clone carrying this TCR beta chain was found many times. Recent acute infections and vaccinations were absent in the healthy HIV-negative adult donors. Each donor was a Caucasian adult residing in Nashville, Tennessee. Germline assignment: CDR1 GTSNPN and CDR2 SVGIG (reference sequence). V was shortened by 3 bases and J by 0 bases, with 14 bases between the two germline ends. There are 15 residues in the CDR3. This record belongs to a study of shared clonotypes between healthy human individuals. Researchers divided each subset's genomic DNA evenly across several immunoSEQ plates. The protocol was immunoSEQ multiplex PCR, while the TCRdb copy is restricted to in-frame clones and leaves out a portion. Here the sample spans fewer than 650,000 clones, 75% to 85% being singletons.

This chain joins TRBV30 and TRBJ2-5, with D unclear. The clonotype originates from a woman aged 35 to 49 in good health. Some clones in this sample may be carry-over from other donors' samples. Material: PBMCs. The DNA for the CDR3 is TGTGCCTGGAGGGGCAGACTGGAGTACCAAGAGACCCAGTACTTC. Its protein product is CAWRGRLEYQETQYF.